This TCR beta chain was identified during a study of T cells in Graves' hyperthyroidism and ophthalmopathy. Study-level points and caveats: Ophthalmopathy, as predicted by the model, came a median 6.5 months after the prediction.

This clonotype was observed a handful of times. The antigen is unknown. The V and J ends lost 6 bases and 3 bases, in that order; junction bases with no gene match: 10. Germline CDR1 and CDR2: MNHNS and SASEGT. The CDR3 is made up of 16 amino acids. Amplification of TCR beta CDR3 regions was performed using RNA transcripts as template. When the TCR CDR3 underwent first-round RT-PCR, the HTBI primer set was used. TCRdb re-called the multiplex PCR reads through MiXCR, storing one row per CDR3 protein. The sample records hundreds of thousands of distinct CDR3 sequences, about a fifth being singletons. This clonotype was sampled from a man younger than 40 with Graves' ophthalmopathy. The chain carries TRBV6-1 and TRBJ2-2, with 7 nucleotides matching TRBD2. The sample taken for sequencing was blood. The CDR3 nucleotides read TGTGCCAGCAGCGTGAATGGGGGGGTCGACACCGGGGAGCTGTTTTTT. It specifies CASSVNGGVDTGELFF.